This T cell receptor (beta chain) originates from a study of blood T cell repertoires in COVID-19 (TCRdb year 2020). For context, the study as a whole: Samples from collaborators originated in the United States, Italy and Spain and spanned both the acute and convalescent phases of COVID-19. The prospective study material was composed of cDNA or gDNA derived from T cells, B-cell-depleted T cells, or PBMCs. Subjects who had been exposed to COVID-19, were actively infected with it, or had recovered from it provided the deeply sampled blood TCRbeta repertoires that made up the dataset. A freely available public database, intended as a resource for researchers studying the immune response to SARS-CoV-2, is where the repertoires were released. The samples were drawn from two sources: the first 160 participants of the ongoing ImmuneRACE study, and 1,200 or so subjects contributed by 6 global collaborators. Sample metadata almost always included a de-identified subject ID, COVID-19 status, age in years and sex. Where available, HLA class I and class II types were obtained from metadata supplied by the sample provider rather than from assay-based typing.

A distance of 13 bases separates the germline ends of V and J, which lose 6 bases and 4 bases respectively. CDR1 and CDR2, looked up from the germline V gene, are ENHRY and SYGVKD. From its cysteine to its phenylalanine, the CDR3 spans 14 amino acids. Here the CDR3 DNA is all that survives: 42 bases in frame from base 1. Each collaborating institution followed its own protocols to collect whole blood in K2EDTA tubes. Collaborator samples were shipped for TCRbeta analysis as frozen whole blood, isolated PBMCs, or DNA extracted from either sample type. TCRbeta CDR3 regions were amplified from genomic DNA by means of the immunoSEQ Assay, a bias-controlled multiplex PCR. In the source study's methods: The number of nucleated cells in each sample was estimated from the amplification of reference gene primers within the assay. To quantify the absolute abundance of each unique TCRbeta CDR3 rearrangement, sequence reads were collapsed and filtered. For each sample, productive Simpson clonality was calculated as the square root of Simpson's diversity index across productive rearrangements. TCRdb stores this immuneACCESS table with in-frame sequences only. Part of the clones is absent; in the studies checked, under half of the shortfall reflects unresolved V genes, and no reason is known for the rest. V and J calls plus clone size are reproduced from that table; the DNA served to infer D and trimming. Counted in this sample were 250,000 to 300,000 clones; about 89% of them appeared once. The ten largest clonotypes hold under 15% of the sample.

What the authors observed across the whole study: How much clinical and demographic metadata was included differed by source and by participant, and the metadata was provided uncurated.

With regard to this clone: Its recognized antigen is unknown. Base qualities are not provided; no much larger clone lies one nucleotide away.

The rearranged segments are TRBV10-3 and TRBJ2-1; a tentative D call is TRBD1 (5 bases match). The clonotype comes from a woman aged 55 to 70 with acute or convalescent COVID-19. Sequences were obtained from peripheral blood. The sequenced DNA is TGTGCCATCAGGGGGCCGGCTAGGTACAATGAGCAGTTCTTC. This codes for CAIRGPARYNEQFF.